The entry that follows covers one T cell receptor (beta chain) sequence. Its target is unknown. Trimming stripped 8 bases from V and 7 bases from J, with 18 bases between. The germline gives CDR1 ENHRY, CDR2 SYGVKD. This CDR3 spans 14 amino acids. This sample is drawn from a study of identifying expanded T cells in peripheral blood. Whole-study findings and limits: Across healthy donors, higher total template counts meant significantly greater two-week count variance. Technical replicates showed around 1.2 changed clones; roughly two weeks roughly 16; four weeks 19.

Healthy donors had no documented immune events, such as infections, while sampled. Profiled with immunoSEQ multiplex PCR; TCRdb holds only in-frame clones, not every one. The table lists over 90,000 clones, 88% of them singletons. The V call is TRBV10-3, the J call TRBJ2-1, with D maybe TRBD2 (5 bases). This clonotype was sampled from a person aged 18 to 75 in good health. Specimen: blood. In DNA, the CDR3 is TGTGCCATCTCGCGTGGGAGTACGAGGAATGAGCAGTTCTTC. Its translation: CAISRGSTRNEQFF.